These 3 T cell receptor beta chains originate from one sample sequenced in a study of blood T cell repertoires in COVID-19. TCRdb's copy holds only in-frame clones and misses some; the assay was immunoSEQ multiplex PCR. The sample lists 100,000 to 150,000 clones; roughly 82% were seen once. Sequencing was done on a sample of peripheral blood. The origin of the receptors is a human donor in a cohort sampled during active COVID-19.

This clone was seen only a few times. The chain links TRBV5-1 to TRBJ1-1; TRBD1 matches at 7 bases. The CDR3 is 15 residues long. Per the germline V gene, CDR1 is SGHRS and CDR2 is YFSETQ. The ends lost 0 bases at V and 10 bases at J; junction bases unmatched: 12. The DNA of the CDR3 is TGCGCCAGCAGCTTGGGAGAAGGGGGCTTTATGGGAGCTTTCTTT. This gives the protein CASSLGEGGFMGAFF.

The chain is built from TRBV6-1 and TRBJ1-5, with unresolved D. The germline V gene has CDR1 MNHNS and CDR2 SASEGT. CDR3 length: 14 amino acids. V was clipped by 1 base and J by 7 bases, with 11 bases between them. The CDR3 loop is CASSEGHPGQPQHF. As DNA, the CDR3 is TGTGCCAGCAGTGAAGGACATCCGGGGCAGCCCCAGCATTTT.

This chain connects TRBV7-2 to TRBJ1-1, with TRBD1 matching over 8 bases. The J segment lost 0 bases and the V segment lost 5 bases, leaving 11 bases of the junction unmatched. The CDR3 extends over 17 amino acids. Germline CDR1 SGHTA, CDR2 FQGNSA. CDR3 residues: CASSPQPSGGMNTEAFF. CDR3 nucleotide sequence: TGTGCCAGCAGCCCCCAACCCTCAGGGGGCATGAACACTGAAGCTTTCTTT.